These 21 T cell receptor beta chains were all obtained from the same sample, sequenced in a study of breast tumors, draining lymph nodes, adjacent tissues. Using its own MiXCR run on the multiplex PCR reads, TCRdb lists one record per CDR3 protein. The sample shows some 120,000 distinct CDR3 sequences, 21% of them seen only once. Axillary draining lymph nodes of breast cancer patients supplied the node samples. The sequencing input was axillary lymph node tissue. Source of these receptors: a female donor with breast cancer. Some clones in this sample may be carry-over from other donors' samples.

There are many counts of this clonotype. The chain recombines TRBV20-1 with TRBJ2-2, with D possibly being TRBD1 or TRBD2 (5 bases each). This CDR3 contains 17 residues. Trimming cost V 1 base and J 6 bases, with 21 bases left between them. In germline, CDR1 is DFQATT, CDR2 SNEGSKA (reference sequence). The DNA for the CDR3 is TGCAGTGCTAGAGGGGGGTTGGGGAATAAAGACGCCGGGGAGCTGTTTTTT. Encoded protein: CSARGGLGNKDAGELFF.

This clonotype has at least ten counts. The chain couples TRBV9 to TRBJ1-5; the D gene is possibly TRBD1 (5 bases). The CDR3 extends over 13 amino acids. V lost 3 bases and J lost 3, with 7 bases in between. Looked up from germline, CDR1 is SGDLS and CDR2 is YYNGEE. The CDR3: CASSGGNNQPQHF. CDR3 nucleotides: TGTGCCAGCAGCGGGGGGAACAATCAGCCCCAGCATTTT. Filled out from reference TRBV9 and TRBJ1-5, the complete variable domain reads DSGVTQTPKHLITATGQRVTLRCSPRSGDLSVYWYQQSLDQGLQFLIQYYNGEERAKGNILERFSAQQFPDLHSELNLSSLELGDSALYFCASSGGNNQPQHFGDGTRLSIL.

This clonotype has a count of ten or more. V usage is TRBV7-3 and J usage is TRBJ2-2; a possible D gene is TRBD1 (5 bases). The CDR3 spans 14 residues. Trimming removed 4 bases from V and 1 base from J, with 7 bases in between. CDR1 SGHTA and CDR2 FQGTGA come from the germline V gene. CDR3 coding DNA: TGTGCCAGCAGCTCGACAGTGAACACCGGGGAGCTGTTTTTT. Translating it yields CASSSTVNTGELFF.

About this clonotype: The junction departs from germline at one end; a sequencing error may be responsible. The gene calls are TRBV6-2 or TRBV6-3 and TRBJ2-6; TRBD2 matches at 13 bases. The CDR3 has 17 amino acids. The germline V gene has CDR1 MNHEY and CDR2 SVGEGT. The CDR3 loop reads CANSGLAGAPGANVPTF. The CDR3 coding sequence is TGTGCCAACAGCGGACTAGCGGGAGCCCCTGGGGCCAACGTCCCGACTTTC.

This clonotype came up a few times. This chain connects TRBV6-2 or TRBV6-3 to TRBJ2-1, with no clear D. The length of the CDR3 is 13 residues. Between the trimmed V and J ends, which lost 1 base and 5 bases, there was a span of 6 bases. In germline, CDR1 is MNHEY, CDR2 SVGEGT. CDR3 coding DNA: TGTGCCAGCAGTTACTTCCAGGACAATGAGCAGTTCTTC. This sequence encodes CASSYFQDNEQFF.

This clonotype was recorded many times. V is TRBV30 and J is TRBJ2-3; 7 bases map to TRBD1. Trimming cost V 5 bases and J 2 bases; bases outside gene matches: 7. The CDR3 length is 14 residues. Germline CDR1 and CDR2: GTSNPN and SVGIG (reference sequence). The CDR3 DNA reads TGTGCCTGGGCCCTGGACAGGTCCACAGATACGCAGTATTTT. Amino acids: CAWALDRSTDTQYF.

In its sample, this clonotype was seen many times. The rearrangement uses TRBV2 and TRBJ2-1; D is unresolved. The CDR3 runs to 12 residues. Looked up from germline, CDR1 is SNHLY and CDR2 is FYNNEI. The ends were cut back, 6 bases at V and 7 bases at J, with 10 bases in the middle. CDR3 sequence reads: CASSSDENEQFF. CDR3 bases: TGTGCCAGCAGCTCCGACGAGAATGAGCAGTTCTTC. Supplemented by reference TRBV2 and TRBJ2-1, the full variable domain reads EPEVTQTPSHQVTQMGQEVILRCVPISNHLYFYWYRQILGQKVEFLVSFYNNEISEKSEIFDDQFSVERPDGSNFTLKIRSTKLEDSAMYFCASSSDENEQFFGPGTRLTVL.

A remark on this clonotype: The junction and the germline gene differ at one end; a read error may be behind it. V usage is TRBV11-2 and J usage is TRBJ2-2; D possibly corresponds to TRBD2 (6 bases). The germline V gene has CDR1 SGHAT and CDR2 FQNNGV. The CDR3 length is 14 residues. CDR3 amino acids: CASSLAQNTGGLFF. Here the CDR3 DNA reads TGTGCCAGCAGCTTAGCACAGAACACCGGGGGGCTGTTTTTT.

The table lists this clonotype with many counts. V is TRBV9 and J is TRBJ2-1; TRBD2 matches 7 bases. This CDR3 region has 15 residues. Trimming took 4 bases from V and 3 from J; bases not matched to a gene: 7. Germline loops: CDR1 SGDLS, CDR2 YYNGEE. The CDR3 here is CASSPLSGNYNEQFF. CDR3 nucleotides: TGTGCCAGCAGCCCGCTAAGCGGGAACTACAATGAGCAGTTCTTC.

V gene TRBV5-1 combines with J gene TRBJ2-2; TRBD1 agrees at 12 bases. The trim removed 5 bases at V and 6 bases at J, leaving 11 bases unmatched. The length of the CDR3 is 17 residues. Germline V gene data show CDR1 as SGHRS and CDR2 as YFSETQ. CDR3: CASRGTGGTRGAGELFF. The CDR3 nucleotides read TGCGCCAGCAGGGGGACAGGGGGCACCCGAGGCGCCGGGGAGCTGTTTTTT.

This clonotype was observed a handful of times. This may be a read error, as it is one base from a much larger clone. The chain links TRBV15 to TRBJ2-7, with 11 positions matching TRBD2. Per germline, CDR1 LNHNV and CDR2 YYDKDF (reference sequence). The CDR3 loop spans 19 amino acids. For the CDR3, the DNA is TGTGCCTCCAGCAGAGATAGCGGGAGGGCCTTGTGGGGCTCCTACGAGCAGTACTTC. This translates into CASSRDSGRALWGSYEQYF.

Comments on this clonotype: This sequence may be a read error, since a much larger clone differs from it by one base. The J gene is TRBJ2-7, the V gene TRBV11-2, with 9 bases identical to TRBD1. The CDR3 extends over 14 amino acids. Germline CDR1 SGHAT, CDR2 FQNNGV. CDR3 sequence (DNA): TGTGCCAGCAGGTCGACAGGGGGTTCATACGGGCAGTACTTC. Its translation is CASRSTGGSYGQYF.

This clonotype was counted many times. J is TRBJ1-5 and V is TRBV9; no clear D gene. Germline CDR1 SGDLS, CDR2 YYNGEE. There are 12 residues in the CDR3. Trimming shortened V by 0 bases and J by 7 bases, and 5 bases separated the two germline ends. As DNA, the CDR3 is TGTGCCAGCAGCGTAGGAAGGCAGCCCCAGCATTTT. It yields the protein CASSVGRQPQHF. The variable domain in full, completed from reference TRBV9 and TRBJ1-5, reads DSGVTQTPKHLITATGQRVTLRCSPRSGDLSVYWYQQSLDQGLQFLIQYYNGEERAKGNILERFSAQQFPDLHSELNLSSLELGDSALYFCASSVGRQPQHFGDGTRLSIL.

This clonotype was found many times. The CDR3 loop is CASRSGRTPGYNEQFF. For the CDR3, the DNA is TGTGCCAGCAGGAGCGGGAGGACCCCCGGCTACAATGAGCAGTTCTTC. The chain combines TRBV14 with TRBJ2-1, with TRBD2 matching 9 bases. The germline CDR1 and CDR2 sequences are SGHDN and FVKESK. This CDR3 contains 16 residues. After removal of 6 bases from V and 3 bases from J, the junction contained 9 bases not matched to a gene.

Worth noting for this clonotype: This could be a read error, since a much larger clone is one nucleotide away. The CDR3 DNA follows: TGTGCCAGCAGTTACGTACGTCTCAGCTCCTACAGTGAGCAGTTCTTC. It yields the protein CASSYVRLSSYSEQFF. The V call is TRBV6-1, the J call TRBJ2-1, with unresolved D. CDR3 length equals 16 residues. Germline CDR1 and CDR2: MNHNS and SASEGT.

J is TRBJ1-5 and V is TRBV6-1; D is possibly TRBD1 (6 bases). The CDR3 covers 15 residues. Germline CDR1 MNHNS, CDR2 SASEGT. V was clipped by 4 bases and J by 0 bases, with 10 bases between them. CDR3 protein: CASSGQADSNQPQHF. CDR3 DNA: TGTGCCAGCAGTGGACAGGCCGATAGCAATCAGCCCCAGCATTTT.

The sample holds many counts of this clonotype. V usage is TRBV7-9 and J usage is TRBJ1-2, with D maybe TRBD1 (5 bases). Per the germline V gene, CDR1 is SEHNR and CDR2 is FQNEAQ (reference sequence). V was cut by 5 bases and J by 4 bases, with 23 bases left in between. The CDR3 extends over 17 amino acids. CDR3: CASSPRQADSAIYGYTF. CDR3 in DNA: TGTGCCAGCAGCCCGCGCCAAGCTGACAGTGCCATCTATGGCTACACCTTC.

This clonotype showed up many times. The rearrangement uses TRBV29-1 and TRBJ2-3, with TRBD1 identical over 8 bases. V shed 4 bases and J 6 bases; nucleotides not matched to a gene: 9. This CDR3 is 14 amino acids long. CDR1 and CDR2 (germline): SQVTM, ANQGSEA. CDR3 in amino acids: CSVVGQGAGDTQYF. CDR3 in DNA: TGCAGCGTTGTAGGGCAGGGGGCTGGGGATACGCAGTATTTT.

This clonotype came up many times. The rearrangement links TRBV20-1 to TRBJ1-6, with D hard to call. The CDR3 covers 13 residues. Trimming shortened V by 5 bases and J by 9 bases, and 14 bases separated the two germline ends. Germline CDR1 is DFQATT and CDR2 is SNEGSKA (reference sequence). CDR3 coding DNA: TGCAGTGCTGGTCCCACGGGATCTTCACCCCTCCACTTT. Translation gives CSAGPTGSSPLHF.

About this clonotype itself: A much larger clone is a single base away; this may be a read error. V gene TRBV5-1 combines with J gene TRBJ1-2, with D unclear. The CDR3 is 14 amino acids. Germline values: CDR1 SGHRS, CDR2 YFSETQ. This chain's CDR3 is CASSLASGLYGYAF. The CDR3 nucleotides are TGCGCCAGCAGCTTGGCCTCGGGCCTATATGGCTACGCCTTC.

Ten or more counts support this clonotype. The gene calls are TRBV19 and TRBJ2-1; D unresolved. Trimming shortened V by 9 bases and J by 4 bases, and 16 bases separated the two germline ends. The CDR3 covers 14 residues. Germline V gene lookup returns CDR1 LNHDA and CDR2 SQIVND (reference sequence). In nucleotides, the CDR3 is TGTGCCAGCAGAATCTCAAACCCATACAATGAGCAGTTCTTC. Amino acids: CASRISNPYNEQFF.